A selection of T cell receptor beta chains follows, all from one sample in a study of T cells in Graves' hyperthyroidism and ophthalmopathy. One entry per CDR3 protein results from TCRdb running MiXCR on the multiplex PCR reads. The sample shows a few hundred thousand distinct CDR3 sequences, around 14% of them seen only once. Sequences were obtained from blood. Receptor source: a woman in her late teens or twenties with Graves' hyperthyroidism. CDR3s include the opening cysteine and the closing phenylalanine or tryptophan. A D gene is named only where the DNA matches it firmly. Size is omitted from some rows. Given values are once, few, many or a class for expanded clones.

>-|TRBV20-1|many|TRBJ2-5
TGCAGTGCTAGAGATCGTAGTCTGGGTGGCGGCAGGGGAGGTGAGACCCAGTACTTC
CSARDRSLGGGRGGETQYF
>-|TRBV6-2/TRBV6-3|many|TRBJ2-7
TGTGCCAGCAGTTCCCCGATCTGGCCCGGCTACGAGCAGTACTTC
CASSSPIWPGYEQYF
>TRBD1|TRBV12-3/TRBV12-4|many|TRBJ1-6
TGTGCCAGCAGTTTTGGGGACAGGCAATCTTCACCCCTCCACTTT
CASSFGDRQSSPLHF
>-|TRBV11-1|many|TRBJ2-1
TGTGCCAGCAACCGGGCTGGGTACAATGAGCAGTTCTTC
CASNRAGYNEQFF
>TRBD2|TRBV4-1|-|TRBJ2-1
TGCGCCAGCAGCCTCAAAACGGGACTAGCCCCGGACAATGAGCAGTTCTTC
CASSLKTGLAPDNEQFF
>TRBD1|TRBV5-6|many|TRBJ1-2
TGTGCCAGCAGGGAACAAGGCCGGGACAGGGTCTTTGGCTACACCTTC
CASREQGRDRVFGYTF
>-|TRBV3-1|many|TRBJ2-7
TGTGCCAGCAGCCAGGGGGTGGGAGACTACGAGCAGTACTTC
CASSQGVGDYEQYF
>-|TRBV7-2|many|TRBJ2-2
TGTGCCAGCAGCTTAAATAGCAGGAGGGAGCTGTTTTTT
CASSLNSRRELFF
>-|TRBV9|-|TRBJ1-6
TGTGCCAGCAGCGTAGGTTTTTCCGGACAGTCACCCCTCCACTTT
CASSVGFSGQSPLHF
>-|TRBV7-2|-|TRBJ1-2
TGTGCCAGCAGCTTACCCCCCGAAGGCTACACCTTC
CASSLPPEGYTF
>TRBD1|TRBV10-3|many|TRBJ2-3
TGTGCCATCAGTCTACAGGGGGCGCCCACAGATACGCAGTATTTT
CAISLQGAPTDTQYF
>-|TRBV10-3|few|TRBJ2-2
TGTGCCATCTGGGGCGGCTTCGCGGTCGGCGGGGAGCTGTTTTTT
CAIWGGFAVGGELFF